Listed here is a single TCR beta chain. The entry originates in a study of blood T cell repertoires in COVID-19. For the study at large: Whether acute or convalescent, the COVID-19 samples came from the United States, Italy and Spain. Sources were T cells, B-cell-depleted T cells, or PBMCs; the material itself was cDNA or gDNA.

The CDR3 totals 12 residues. V lost 6 bases and J lost 1, with 7 bases in between. The germline gives CDR1 MNHEY, CDR2 SMNVEV (reference sequence). Authors' methods: The assay estimated nucleated cells by amplifying reference gene primers. Produced via immunoSEQ multiplex PCR; TCRdb's table is partial and in-frame only. V, J and clone size derive from that table, while D and trimming were established from the DNA sequence. The top ten clones hold about 5% of a sample with under 140,000 clones, around 90% of them seen once. This TCR was sampled from a human donor in a cohort sampled during active COVID-19. The sample comprised peripheral blood. The rearrangement uses TRBV27 and TRBJ2-7; D might be TRBD2 (6 bases). CDR3 loop: CASRGGSYEQYF. CDR3 in DNA: TGTGCCAGCAGGGGGGGATCCTACGAGCAGTACTTC.